A single sample gave rise to the 2 T cell receptor beta chains below, sequenced in a study of T-cell reconstitution after alpha-beta-depleted transplantation in children. A library of TCRbeta sequences, prepared with unique molecular identifiers, was generated. TCRdb itself ran the PCR reads through MiXCR, one entry per CDR3 protein. The sample has some 350,000 distinct CDR3 sequences, about 17% seen once. The sample in question was PBMCs, mostly from graft donor cells, obtained 360 days after TCRalphabeta/CD19-depleted stem cell transplant. Receptors were obtained from a male patient between 2 and 15 years old who had a stem cell transplant for acute lymphoblastic leukemia, so the T cells may come from the graft donor.

This clonotype was seen only a few times. This chain uses TRBV20-1 with TRBJ2-3; 7 bases fit TRBD2. Germline CDR1 reads DFQATT; CDR2 reads SNEGSKA (reference sequence). The junction had 5 bases not matched to a gene; V was cut back by 1 base and J by 1 base. The CDR3 extends over 15 amino acids. The CDR3 reads CSARAASGRTDTQYF. CDR3 coding DNA: TGCAGTGCTAGAGCAGCTAGCGGTCGCACAGATACGCAGTATTTT.

The chain uses TRBV6-2 or TRBV6-3 and TRBJ1-2; D is unresolved. CDR1 is MNHEY, CDR2 SVGEGT, per germline. The ends were cut back, 5 bases at V and 8 bases at J, with 12 bases in the middle. The CDR3 extends over 12 amino acids. This chain's CDR3 is CASSTMGEGYTF. CDR3 coding DNA: TGTGCCAGCAGTACCATGGGTGAGGGCTACACCTTC.